The clone carrying this TCR beta chain showed up just a few times. Its antigen is as yet unknown. The data stem from a study of T cells in Graves' hyperthyroidism and ophthalmopathy. Overall study findings and caveats: The model forecast ophthalmopathy, anticipating it by a median approximately 6 months before onset. By a 13 V-J model, ophthalmopathy was set apart from stable hyperthyroidism.

Regions amplified from RNA transcripts were the TCR beta CDR3 regions. The study used the HTBI primer set for a first-round RT-PCR of the TCR CDR3. TCRdb used MiXCR to reprocess the multiplex PCR reads, holding one entry per CDR3 protein. The sample carries under 450,000 distinct CDR3 sequences, approximately 18% recorded once. Material: blood. The sequence was obtained from a woman in her twenties or thirties with Graves' hyperthyroidism that later progressed to Graves' ophthalmopathy.

The CDR3 DNA sequence: TGCGCCAGCAGCTTGAGTGGGGCGGGTCTCATCTACGAGCAGTACTTC. This encodes CASSLSGAGLIYEQYF. The V call is TRBV5-1, the J call TRBJ2-7; the D gene could be TRBD1 or TRBD2 (5 bases each). The V end lost 1 base, the J end lost 3 bases, and 17 bases lay between the germline ends. This CDR3 is 16 amino acids long. Germline V gives CDR1 SGHRS, CDR2 YFSETQ.